Detailed here is one TCR beta chain. What it recognizes is unknown. These data come from a study of cytomegalovirus exposure and HLA in healthy donors. Notes on the study in general: In an earlier analysis, most TCR beta V segments were productive about 87% or about 30% of the time. While the bulk of TCR sequences proved rare, some public TCRs turned up in many donors.

CDR3 length equals 16 residues. V was shortened by 3 bases and J by 1 base, with 13 bases between the two germline ends. Germline CDR1 is SNHLY and CDR2 is FYNNEI. Amplification used 60 Vbeta primers and 13 Jbeta primers. The table came from immunoSEQ multiplex PCR; TCRdb's copy has only in-frame clones and leaves some out. The sample records under 150,000 clones, about 83% being singletons. The material sequenced was PBMCs. This rearrangement joins TRBV2 to TRBJ1-5; the D gene is possibly TRBD1 (6 bases). The sequence derives from a woman between 25 and 40 years old in good health and CMV-seronegative. CDR3 sequence reads: CASSDSPRGSNQPQHF. The CDR3 nucleotides read TGTGCCAGCAGTGATTCCCCCAGGGGAAGCAATCAGCCCCAGCATTTT.